This T cell receptor (beta chain) emerged from a study of regulatory dendritic cells for organ transplantation. Produced via immunoSEQ multiplex PCR; TCRdb's table is partial and in-frame only. The table includes around 30,000 clones, 60% to 80% detected once. There are 15 residues in the CDR3. Only one count was recorded for this clone. The TCR was taken from a human donor in good health. V usage is TRBV12-1 and J usage is TRBJ2-5; the table's TRBD2 call for D was not verified on the DNA. TRBV12-1 is assigned pseudogene status. Sequencing was performed on memory CD4+ T cells from blood. Subset given: CD45RO+ memory T cells. The CDR3, as DNA: TGTGCCAGCAGCTTTCGATCCCTTACTACAGAGACCCAGTACTTC. This gives the protein CASSFRSLTTETQYF.